This TCR beta chain was retrieved from a study of blood T cells in healthy people across ages. Points from the study as a whole: Bulk PBMC profiling left naive and antigen-experienced comparisons inconclusive. In these data, TCR beta diversity tracked strongly with naive T cell percentage.

A minimum of 6 million PBMCs was isolated per sample. Comments on this clonotype: The antigen is not known.

Sample-barcoded 5' priming and a J-beta primer mix drove a second PCR of 7 to 11 cycles. TCRdb re-derived calls from the 5' RACE reads in MiXCR, one entry per CDR3 protein. The table includes about 640,000 distinct CDR3 sequences, under 70% detected once. CDR3 length equals 15 residues. Germline lookup yields CDR1 SGDLS and CDR2 YYNGEE. Trimming cost V 0 bases and J 4 bases, with 13 bases left between them. This clonotype was sampled from a man in his sixties in good health. The chain uses TRBV9 and TRBJ1-1, with TRBD1 as a possible D gene (5 bases). Input material: blood. CDR3 loop: CASSVGRRGGTEAFF. The CDR3 DNA follows: TGTGCCAGCAGCGTAGGGAGGAGGGGAGGCACTGAAGCTTTCTTT.